This is a list of T cell receptor beta chains from one sample in a study of CD8+CD57+ T cells in acquired aplastic anemia. MiXCR was run by TCRdb on the reads, yielding one entry per CDR3 protein. This table has around 200,000 distinct CDR3 sequences, nearly 50% appearing once. Material for sequencing was sorted CD4+, CD8+, or CD8+CD57+ T cells (not recorded which) from PBMCs. The source is a human donor with aplastic anemia. CDR3s include the opening cysteine and the closing phenylalanine or tryptophan. The D gene is left open where the match is weak. Size is stated for part of the rows, as once, few or many counts, or as a class when the clone is expanded.

CDR3 protein	CDR3 DNA	D gene	V gene	clone size	J gene
CASGVSVGADTQYF	TGTGCCAGCGGGGTAAGCGTAGGAGCAGATACGCAGTATTTT	NA	TRBV2	many	TRBJ2-3
CAISGGVGVPYGYTF	TGTGCCATCAGTGGGGGGGTTGGGGTCCCCTATGGCTACACCTTC	NA	TRBV10-3	many	TRBJ1-2
CATSELAGEAGELFF	TGTGCCACCAGTGAATTAGCGGGAGAAGCTGGGGAGCTGTTTTTT	TRBD2	TRBV24-1	NA	TRBJ2-2
CASSHSPTNTEAFF	TGTGCCAGCAGCCACTCCCCGACGAACACTGAAGCTTTCTTT	NA	TRBV3-1	NA	TRBJ1-1
CASSLDSGGLFF	TGTGCCAGCAGCTTAGACTCCGGGGGGCTGTTTTTT	NA	TRBV7-2	NA	TRBJ2-2
CASSLQGGSETQYF	TGTGCCAGCAGCTTACAGGGTGGATCGGAGACCCAGTACTTC	NA	TRBV7-9	NA	TRBJ2-5
CASSLGPGGTYEQYF	TGTGCCAGCAGCTTAGGCCCCGGGGGCACTTACGAGCAGTACTTC	NA	TRBV7-6	once	TRBJ2-7
CASSASPTLVDSPLHF	TGTGCCAGCAGCGCGTCCCCGACCCTGGTGGATTCACCCCTCCACTTT	NA	TRBV9	NA	TRBJ1-6
CASSEQTRNTDTQYF	TGTGCCAGCAGTGAACAGACAAGAAACACAGATACGCAGTATTTT	NA	TRBV2	NA	TRBJ2-3
CSVGNEPQHF	TGCAGCGTTGGAAATGAGCCCCAGCATTTT	NA	TRBV29-1	NA	TRBJ1-5
CSVAGALNQPQHF	TGCAGCGTTGCCGGAGCGCTCAATCAGCCCCAGCATTTT	NA	TRBV29-1	many	TRBJ1-5
CSATGLAGVETQYF	TGCAGTGCCACGGGACTAGCGGGAGTGGAGACCCAGTACTTC	TRBD2	TRBV20-1	few	TRBJ2-5
CATSDSGTGVGSYEQYF	TGTGCCACCAGTGACTCCGGGACAGGCGTAGGATCATACGAGCAGTACTTC	TRBD1	TRBV24-1	many	TRBJ2-7
CASSQGNPPNQPQHF	TGCGCCAGCAGCCAAGGAAACCCACCTAATCAGCCCCAGCATTTT	NA	TRBV4-1	NA	TRBJ1-5
CSARLTDNYEQYF	TGCAGTGCACGCCTGACAGATAACTACGAGCAGTACTTC	NA	TRBV20-1	NA	TRBJ2-7
CASSLSSQKDNEQFF	TGTGCCAGCAGCTTATCTTCCCAGAAAGACAATGAGCAGTTCTTC	NA	TRBV11-1	few	TRBJ2-1
CTSRRTASTDTQYF	TGCACCAGCAGAAGGACAGCCTCCACAGATACGCAGTATTTT	NA	TRBV5-1	NA	TRBJ2-3
CASSTSGLLPFEQYF	TGTGCCAGCAGTACTAGCGGCCTCCTACCTTTCGAGCAGTACTTC	TRBD2	TRBV28	NA	TRBJ2-7
CASSSISTGSEAFF	TGTGCCAGCAGCTCAATATCGACAGGGTCTGAAGCTTTCTTT	TRBD1	TRBV7-8	NA	TRBJ1-1
CSAGSQDTQYF	TGCAGTGCTGGGAGCCAAGATACGCAGTATTTT	NA	TRBV20-1	few	TRBJ2-3
CASSRTRAPNYGYTF	TGTGCCAGCAGTAGGACCAGGGCCCCTAACTATGGCTACACCTTC	NA	TRBV2	NA	TRBJ1-2
CSASIDSYGYTF	TGCAGTGCTAGTATCGACTCATATGGCTACACCTTC	NA	TRBV20-1	many	TRBJ1-2
CASSLGLGLNEQFF	TGTGCCAGCAGCCTGGGACTAGGTCTTAATGAGCAGTTCTTC	TRBD2	TRBV3-1	few	TRBJ2-1
CASSQDVFGLAGAGDEQYF	TGCGCCAGCAGCCAAGACGTTTTTGGTCTAGCGGGAGCCGGCGACGAGCAGTACTTC	TRBD2	TRBV4-1	NA	TRBJ2-7
CSVDDPGANEKLFF	TGCAGCGTTGATGACCCGGGGGCCAATGAAAAACTGTTTTTT	NA	TRBV29-1	NA	TRBJ1-4
CASSPGQGETQYF	TGTGCCAGCAGTCCGGGACAGGGAGAGACCCAGTACTTC	TRBD1	TRBV27	NA	TRBJ2-5
CASRGREQFF	TGTGCCAGCAGGGGGCGTGAGCAGTTCTTC	NA	TRBV2	NA	TRBJ2-1
CASSQRISTGTVNTEAFF	TGTGCCAGCAGTCAACGGATTTCGACCGGGACCGTAAACACTGAAGCTTTCTTT	NA	TRBV14	many	TRBJ1-1
CASSLTTGRGETQYF	TGTGCCAGCAGCCTAACGACAGGGAGGGGAGAGACCCAGTACTTC	NA	TRBV7-2	NA	TRBJ2-5
CASSQAAGGAETQYF	TGTGCCAGCAGCCAAGCTGCAGGGGGCGCGGAGACCCAGTACTTC	TRBD1	TRBV3-1	many	TRBJ2-5
CASSDLLGQGAIYEQYF	TGTGCCAGCAGTGACCTCCTTGGACAGGGGGCTATCTACGAGCAGTACTTC	TRBD1	TRBV25-1	NA	TRBJ2-7
CASSFSGAIGSPLHF	TGTGCCAGCAGCTTTTCAGGGGCAATCGGTTCACCCCTCCACTTT	NA	TRBV5-8	many	TRBJ1-6
CATGGGARGNQPQHF	TGTGCCACCGGCGGGGGTGCAAGGGGAAATCAGCCCCAGCATTTT	NA	TRBV15	few	TRBJ1-5
CASSRSVAGTTDTQYF	TGTGCCAGCAGCCGTTCGGTAGCGGGGACCACAGATACGCAGTATTTT	TRBD2	TRBV11-1	NA	TRBJ2-3
CATSSPWDFQETQYF	TGTGCCACCAGCAGCCCCTGGGACTTCCAAGAGACCCAGTACTTC	NA	TRBV15	NA	TRBJ2-5
CATRDRGIDQPQHF	TGTGCCACCAGAGACAGGGGGATTGATCAGCCCCAGCATTTT	TRBD1	TRBV24-1	NA	TRBJ1-5
CAISEGTANYGYTF	TGTGCCATCAGTGAGGGGACAGCAAACTATGGCTACACCTTC	TRBD1	TRBV10-3	once	TRBJ1-2
CASSVGQYTDTQYF	TGTGCCAGCAGTGTTGGACAGTACACAGATACGCAGTATTTT	NA	TRBV2	NA	TRBJ2-3
CAISDLSGGARDEQFF	TGTGCCATCAGTGATCTCAGCGGGGGGGCCAGGGATGAGCAGTTCTTC	TRBD2	TRBV10-3	many	TRBJ2-1
CASSLYAGNTEAFF	TGTGCCAGCAGTTTATACGCAGGGAACACTGAAGCTTTCTTT	NA	TRBV25-1	few	TRBJ1-1
CATSDFGQVLHF	TGTGCCACCAGTGATTTCGGTCAGGTTTTGCATTTT	NA	TRBV24-1	NA	TRBJ1-5
CASSRGPPNSPLHF	TGTGCCAGCAGCCGGGGGCCTCCTAATTCACCCCTCCACTTT	NA	TRBV7-6	few	TRBJ1-6
CASSLYERSGYNEQFF	TGTGCCAGCAGCTTATATGAACGTTCTGGTTACAATGAGCAGTTCTTC	NA	TRBV7-3	NA	TRBJ2-1
CASNARGPPTGQYF	TGTGCCAGCAACGCGAGGGGGCCTCCGACTGGGCAGTACTTC	TRBD1	TRBV5-4	many	TRBJ2-7
CASSVGTNQETQYF	TGTGCCAGCAGCGTAGGGACTAACCAAGAGACCCAGTACTTC	NA	TRBV9	many	TRBJ2-5
CASSFDRGETQYF	TGTGCCAGCAGTTTCGACAGGGGAGAGACCCAGTACTTC	TRBD1	TRBV10-3	once	TRBJ2-5
CASSRQGETGELFF	TGTGCCAGCAGCCGGCAGGGGGAAACCGGGGAGCTGTTTTTT	TRBD1	TRBV7-9	many	TRBJ2-2
CASTDTGGAYEQYF	TGTGCCAGCACGGATACAGGGGGCGCCTACGAGCAGTACTTC	TRBD1	TRBV28	few	TRBJ2-7
CAIRDQVDTRYF	TGTGCCATCAGGGACCAAGTCGACACGCGGTACTTC	NA	TRBV10-3	NA	TRBJ2-7
CAISDTRDSYGYTF	TGTGCCATCAGTGACACCCGGGACAGCTATGGCTACACCTTC	TRBD1	TRBV10-3	few	TRBJ1-2
CASSLAHQPQHF	TGTGCCAGCAGTTTGGCCCATCAGCCCCAGCATTTT	NA	TRBV12-3/TRBV12-4	many	TRBJ1-5
CASSLGAGTGRSYEQYF	TGTGCCAGCAGCTTAGGAGCCGGGACGGGACGCTCCTACGAGCAGTACTTC	NA	TRBV7-8	NA	TRBJ2-7
CASSETNGYNSPLHF	TGTGCCAGCAGTGAAACGAACGGCTATAATTCACCCCTCCACTTT	NA	TRBV6-1	many	TRBJ1-6
CASSGTGGDYEQYF	TGTGCCAGCAGTGGGACAGGGGGCGACTACGAGCAGTACTTC	TRBD1	TRBV7-9	many	TRBJ2-7
CASSMVLAETQYF	TGTGCCAGTAGTATGGTACTCGCGGAGACCCAGTACTTC	NA	TRBV19	NA	TRBJ2-5